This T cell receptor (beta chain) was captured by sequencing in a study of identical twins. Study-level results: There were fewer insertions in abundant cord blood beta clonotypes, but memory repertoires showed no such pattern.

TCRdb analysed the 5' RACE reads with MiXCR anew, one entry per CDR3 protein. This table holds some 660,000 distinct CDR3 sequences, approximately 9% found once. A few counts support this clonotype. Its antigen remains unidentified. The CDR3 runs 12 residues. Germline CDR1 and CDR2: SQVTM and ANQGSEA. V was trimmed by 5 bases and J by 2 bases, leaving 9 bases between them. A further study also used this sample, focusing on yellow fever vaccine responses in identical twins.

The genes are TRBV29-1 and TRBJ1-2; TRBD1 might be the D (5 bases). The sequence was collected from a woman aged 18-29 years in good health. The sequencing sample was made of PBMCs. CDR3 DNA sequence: TGCAGCGTTCAGACAGCCAACTATGGCTACACCTTC. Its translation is CSVQTANYGYTF.